These T cell receptor beta chains were read from a single sample in a study of shared clonotypes between healthy human individuals. The table came from immunoSEQ multiplex PCR; TCRdb's copy has only in-frame clones and leaves some out. This sample has some 2,100,000 clones, with almost 96% found just once. The specimen was naive CD4+ T cells sorted from blood. These receptor sequences come from a man between 18 and 29 years old in good health. The CDR3 runs from the conserved cysteine through the conserved F or W. A D gene is named only where the DNA matches it firmly. Not every row has a clone size; where given, it reads once, few, many or a size class.

v_gene	d_gene	abundance	j_gene	CDR3aa	CDR3nt
TRBV30	TRBD1	-	TRBJ1-2	CAWREGQLVGGYTF	TGTGCCTGGAGGGAGGGACAGCTCGTGGGTGGCTACACCTTC
TRBV6-6	-	once	TRBJ1-5	CASSSRGFNQPQHF	TGTGCCAGCAGTTCCCGAGGGTTCAATCAGCCCCAGCATTTT
TRBV10-1	TRBD2	-	TRBJ2-5	CASSASGGGQETQYF	TGCGCCAGCAGTGCTAGCGGGGGAGGTCAAGAGACCCAGTACTTC
TRBV28	-	once	TRBJ1-2	CASSYLQGSVYGYTF	TGTGCCAGCAGTTACTTGCAGGGTTCAGTCTATGGCTACACCTTC
TRBV9	TRBD1	-	TRBJ1-1	CASSVRGGDTEAFF	TGTGCCAGCAGCGTACGAGGGGGCGACACTGAAGCTTTCTTT
TRBV5-1	TRBD1	-	TRBJ2-5	CASSAEDRGLKTQYF	TGCGCCAGCAGCGCCGAAGACAGGGGGTTGAAGACCCAGTACTTC
TRBV2	-	-	TRBJ2-1	CASSPQYNEQFF	TGTGCCAGCAGTCCCCAGTACAATGAGCAGTTCTTC
TRBV30	-	-	TRBJ2-3	CVSRVSTDTQYF	TGTGTCAGTCGAGTAAGCACAGATACGCAGTATTTT
TRBV4-1	-	-	TRBJ2-5	CASSLSPSIGETQYF	TGCGCCAGCAGCCTTTCTCCTTCTATCGGGGAGACCCAGTACTTC
TRBV29-1	-	-	TRBJ2-7	CSVSLGDEQYF	TGCAGCGTCTCACTAGGGGACGAGCAGTACTTC
TRBV18	TRBD1	-	TRBJ2-5	CASSPSGQGEWETQYF	TGTGCCAGCTCACCGAGCGGACAGGGTGAATGGGAGACCCAGTACTTC
TRBV30	TRBD1	-	TRBJ1-1	CAWRGGQGTEAFF	TGTGCCTGGAGGGGAGGACAGGGCACTGAAGCTTTCTTT
TRBV18	-	-	TRBJ2-7	CASSPVGEEQYF	TGTGCCAGCTCACCAGTGGGTGAGGAGCAGTACTTC
TRBV9	-	-	TRBJ2-1	CASSVDLIYNEQFF	TGTGCCAGCAGCGTAGACCTAATCTACAATGAGCAGTTCTTC
TRBV20-1	-	-	TRBJ1-2	CSRTDNYGYTF	TGCAGTCGGACAGACAACTATGGCTACACCTTC
TRBV10-3	TRBD1	-	TRBJ2-2	CAISVPDRAEAGELFF	TGTGCCATCAGTGTACCGGACAGGGCTGAAGCCGGGGAGCTGTTTTTT
TRBV30	-	-	TRBJ2-7	CAWSVRIFDEQYF	TGTGCCTGGAGTGTACGGATTTTCGACGAGCAGTACTTC
TRBV30	-	-	TRBJ2-1	CAWSVLGEQFF	TGTGCCTGGAGTGTTCTGGGTGAGCAGTTCTTC
TRBV7-9	-	-	TRBJ1-3	CASSLRGGLSAGNTIYF	TGTGCCAGCAGCTTAAGGGGGGGACTGTCTGCTGGAAACACCATATATTTT
TRBV25-1	TRBD2	-	TRBJ2-1	CASSELGGRAINEQFF	TGTGCCAGCAGTGAATTGGGCGGGAGGGCCATCAATGAGCAGTTCTTC
TRBV20-1	-	-	TRBJ2-3	CSAPSTDTQYF	TGCAGTGCCCCGAGCACAGATACGCAGTATTTT
TRBV7-9	-	once	TRBJ2-3	CASSLVPGPPDTQYF	TGTGCCAGCAGCTTAGTACCAGGTCCACCGGATACGCAGTATTTT
TRBV28	-	-	TRBJ1-6	CASAWRQGSNSPLHF	TGTGCCAGCGCTTGGCGCCAGGGGTCGAATTCACCCCTCCACTTT
TRBV11-3	-	-	TRBJ2-7	CASSQRDGDYEQYF	TGTGCCAGCAGCCAGAGAGACGGTGACTACGAGCAGTACTTC
TRBV6-5	TRBD1	-	TRBJ1-1	CASSYSDRGVTEAFF	TGTGCCAGCAGTTACTCTGACAGGGGGGTCACTGAAGCTTTCTTT
TRBV6-4	TRBD1	-	TRBJ2-7	CASRIPGQDSYEQYF	TGTGCCAGCAGGATACCGGGACAGGACTCCTACGAGCAGTACTTC
TRBV7-9	-	-	TRBJ2-1	CASRRTNDNEQFF	TGTGCCAGCAGACGGACTAATGACAATGAGCAGTTCTTC
TRBV2	TRBD1	-	TRBJ2-7	CASRKQGTLPEQYF	TGTGCCAGCAGGAAACAGGGGACGCTGCCCGAGCAGTACTTC
TRBV6-5	-	-	TRBJ2-1	CASSYSSAGLKLFF	TGTGCCAGCAGTTACTCTTCGGCGGGCTTAAAGCTGTTCTTC
TRBV5-1	-	-	TRBJ1-3	CASSRGGLSGNTIYF	TGCGCCAGCAGCCGGGGTGGGTTGTCTGGAAACACCATATATTTT
TRBV21-1	-	-	TRBJ2-7	CASSKAVKGHLYYEQYF	TGTGCCAGCAGCAAAGCGGTGAAAGGACACCTCTACTACGAGCAGTACTTC
TRBV5-4	-	once	TRBJ2-5	CASSLGFQETQYF	TGTGCCAGCAGCTTGGGGTTCCAAGAGACCCAGTACTTC
TRBV4-3	TRBD2	-	TRBJ2-1	CASSQAFTSATNEQFF	TGCGCCAGCAGCCAAGCTTTTACTAGCGCTACCAATGAGCAGTTCTTC
TRBV2	-	few	TRBJ1-6	CASSAEGTTSPLHF	TGTGCCAGCAGTGCAGAGGGGACAACTTCACCCCTCCACTTT
TRBV6-5	TRBD2	once	TRBJ2-2	CASRGSGGTGELFF	TGTGCCAGCAGAGGGTCGGGGGGCACCGGGGAGCTGTTTTTT
TRBV10-3	TRBD2	-	TRBJ2-7	CAISEERERDEQYF	TGTGCCATCAGTGAGGAGCGGGAGAGGGACGAGCAGTACTTC
TRBV5-1	TRBD2	-	TRBJ2-5	CASSLAGGHQETQYF	TGCGCCAGCAGCTTAGCGGGGGGCCACCAAGAGACCCAGTACTTC
TRBV10-1	-	-	TRBJ2-2	CASSATSTGELFF	TGCGCCAGCAGTGCTACGTCCACCGGGGAGCTGTTTTTT
TRBV28	-	-	TRBJ1-2	CASTSNYGYTF	TGTGCCAGTACTTCGAACTATGGCTACACCTTC
TRBV5-1	-	-	TRBJ2-7	CASSFADRTYEQYF	TGCGCCAGCAGCTTCGCGGACAGAACCTACGAGCAGTACTTC
TRBV5-1	-	-	TRBJ2-2	CASSAGVAANTGELFF	TGCGCCAGCAGCGCTGGGGTAGCGGCGAACACCGGGGAGCTGTTTTTT
TRBV4-1	-	-	TRBJ1-1	CASTSEAGLMNTEAFF	TGCGCCAGCACCTCGGAAGCGGGTTTGATGAACACTGAAGCTTTCTTT
TRBV19	-	-	TRBJ2-3	CASSPHQGFTDTQYF	TGTGCCAGTAGTCCCCATCAAGGGTTCACAGATACGCAGTATTTT
TRBV4-1	-	-	TRBJ2-3	CASSQVSPGTTSTDTQYF	TGCGCCAGCAGCCAAGTCAGCCCTGGGACAACTAGCACAGATACGCAGTATTTT
TRBV28	-	-	TRBJ2-2	CASTAMRYTGELFF	TGTGCCAGCACCGCGATGAGGTACACCGGGGAGCTGTTTTTT
TRBV18	-	-	TRBJ2-1	CASSPPVTYNEQFF	TGTGCCAGCTCACCACCGGTAACCTACAATGAGCAGTTCTTC
TRBV6-5	TRBD1	-	TRBJ1-6	CASSYETGRALHF	TGTGCCAGCAGTTACGAGACAGGGCGAGCCCTCCACTTT
TRBV6-1	TRBD1	few	TRBJ1-2	CASSRTGEGYTF	TGTGCCAGCAGTAGAACAGGGGAGGGCTACACCTTC
TRBV7-9	-	once	TRBJ1-6	CASSSRGNSPLHF	TGTGCCAGCAGCTCCAGGGGTAATTCACCCCTCCACTTT
TRBV4-1	-	-	TRBJ1-6	CASSQDPASPLHF	TGCGCCAGCAGCCAAGACCCGGCTTCACCCCTCCACTTT
TRBV7-9	-	-	TRBJ1-4	CASSPGETANEKLFF	TGTGCCAGCAGCCCCGGGGAGACGGCTAATGAAAAACTGTTTTTT
TRBV5-4	TRBD1	-	TRBJ1-6	CASSLGTGVNSPLHF	TGTGCCAGCAGCTTGGGGACAGGGGTCAATTCACCCCTCCACTTT
TRBV5-1	-	-	TRBJ2-1	CASSAGDSLNNEQFF	TGCGCCAGCAGCGCGGGGGACAGCCTAAACAATGAGCAGTTCTTC
TRBV6-5	-	-	TRBJ1-5	CASRSTGGGQPQHF	TGTGCCAGCAGGAGTACAGGTGGTGGTCAGCCCCAGCATTTT
TRBV11-2	-	-	TRBJ2-5	CASSLGAGPWETQYF	TGTGCCAGCAGCTTAGGGGCGGGCCCTTGGGAGACCCAGTACTTC
TRBV2	TRBD2	-	TRBJ2-5	CASSERTSGSSETQYF	TGTGCCAGCAGTGAACGGACTAGCGGGAGTTCGGAGACCCAGTACTTC
TRBV9	-	-	TRBJ2-7	CASSVANRELIPTYEQYF	TGTGCCAGCAGCGTAGCGAACAGAGAACTAATCCCAACCTACGAGCAGTACTTC